The 16 T cell receptor beta chains below come from one sample, sequenced in a study of vaccination and CD4 T cells after COVID-19 (dated by TCRdb to 2021 to 2024). Taken with the paper, the label for treatment or condition translates to: approximately 11-day PBMC culture with coronavirus spike peptide pools or control peptides (ViraFEST assay). The library was made by PCR. Sequencer: Illumina iSeq 100. TCR sequencing of DNA from cultured CD4+ T cells used the Oncomine TCR Beta short-read assay at the Johns Hopkins FTIC core. The public reads were quality trimmed at Q25 with fastp and then assembled into clones with MiXCR by TCRdb, keeping productive beta chains. Records with the same CDR3 protein are collapsed into one entry carrying the most frequent genes and DNA. Present in this sample are some 16,000 distinct CDR3 sequences, 45% to 65% of which were seen just once. The ten largest clonotypes hold approximately 32% of the sample.

These receptors' antigens are unknown. The sample was cultured CD4+ T cells from blood, taken after SARS-CoV-2 vaccination. The receptor set was obtained from a human donor with COVID-19.

The rearrangement links TRBV29-1 to TRBJ2-3; a possible D gene is TRBD1 (5 bases). Trimming took off 2 bases at V and 1 base at J, with 13 bases between the two ends. Germline V lookup: CDR1 SQVTM, CDR2 ANQGSEA. CDR3 size: 15 residues. CDR3 in amino acids: CSVEIWGFGTDTQYF. DNA for the CDR3: TGCAGCGTTGAAATATGGGGCTTCGGCACAGATACGCAGTATTTT.

DNA for the CDR3: TGTGCCAGCAGCTCGGCGACTAGCGTGGAGACCCAGTACTTC. Its translation: CASSSATSVETQYF. The genes are TRBV5-4 and TRBJ2-5, with 8 bases fitting TRBD2. The CDR3 covers 14 residues. J gave up 5 bases and V 3 bases, and 6 bases lay outside the gene matches. The germline V gene has CDR1 SGHNT and CDR2 YYREEE (reference sequence).

The chain has TRBV27 and TRBJ1-6; D perhaps matches TRBD1 (6 bases). V shed 9 bases and J shed 5 bases, with 11 bases lying between them. This CDR3 spans 13 amino acids. Germline CDR1 and CDR2: MNHEY and SMNVEV (reference sequence). The CDR3 loop reads CARLQGDNSPLHF. The DNA for the CDR3 is TGTGCCAGACTACAGGGAGATAATTCACCCCTCCACTTT.

This clonotype showed up just a few times. The chain couples TRBV6-1 to TRBJ1-2, with D perhaps TRBD1 (5 bases). V was pared by 6 bases and J by 3 bases, with 8 bases between. Germline CDR1 is MNHNS and CDR2 is SASEGT. The CDR3 contains 12 residues. CDR3 amino acids: CASRSRDYGYTF. CDR3 nucleotides: TGTGCCAGCAGGAGCAGGGACTATGGCTACACCTTC.

This clonotype was seen a few times. The J gene is TRBJ2-5, the V gene TRBV2; TRBD2 matches at 8 bases. The CDR3 totals 16 residues. The V gene's germline CDR1 is SNHLY and CDR2 FYNNEI. The V segment lost 4 bases and the J segment 6 bases; nucleotides outside the gene matches: 13. This chain's CDR3 is CASSAQPAGGGQTQYF. CDR3 in DNA: TGTGCCAGCAGTGCCCAGCCCGCCGGGGGGGGTCAGACCCAGTACTTC.

This clonotype occurred once. CDR3 nucleotides: TGTGCCAGCAGCTCTAGGACAGACTACAATGAGCAGTTCTTC. Translated: CASSSRTDYNEQFF. The rearrangement uses TRBV7-6 and TRBJ2-1, with D perhaps TRBD1 (6 bases). Germline assignment: CDR1 SGHVS and CDR2 FNYEAQ. There are 14 residues in the CDR3. Trimming removed 4 bases at V and 3 bases at J, with 10 bases between.

This clonotype was seen more than once but under ten times. J is TRBJ1-5 and V is TRBV15, with 9 bases identical to TRBD1. The V and J ends lost 0 bases and 6 bases, in that order; junction bases with no gene match: 9. This CDR3 has 17 residues. Germline CDR1 is LNHNV and CDR2 is YYDKDF (reference sequence). The DNA for the CDR3 is TGTGCCACCAGCAGAGATGAAACAGGGGGCCTCCTTCAGCCCCAGCATTTT. It codes for CATSRDETGGLLQPQHF.

The chain has TRBV5-6 and TRBJ2-3; tentatively, D is TRBD1 (5 bases). The V gene lost 0 bases and the J gene lost 7 bases, with 12 bases spanning the gap. CDR3 length: 14 residues. Germline assignment: CDR1 SGHDT and CDR2 YYEEEE. The CDR3 DNA follows: TGTGCCAGCAGCTTGGGCAGGGTAAAGAATACGCAGTATTTT. Protein product: CASSLGRVKNTQYF.

Only a few counts were recorded for this clonotype. V gene TRBV24-1 combines with J gene TRBJ2-3; D is ambiguous. This CDR3 has 12 amino acids. The V and J ends lost 2 bases and 3 bases respectively, with 2 bases between them. The V gene's germline CDR1 is KGHDR and CDR2 SFDVKD. The CDR3 loop reads CATSDSTDTQYF. CDR3 coding DNA: TGTGCCACCAGTGATTCGACAGATACGCAGTATTTT.

This clonotype was observed a few times. In DNA form, the CDR3 reads TGTGCCAGCAGTCTCAGGGGTAATGATCAGCCCCAGCATTTT. Protein sequence: CASSLRGNDQPQHF. The chain is built from TRBV6-2 or TRBV6-3 and TRBJ1-5, with a weak D call TRBD1 (6 bases). The germline CDR1 and CDR2 sequences are MNHEY and SVGEGT. V was cut by 5 bases and J by 5 bases, with 13 bases left in between. The CDR3 spans 14 residues.

V is TRBV19 and J is TRBJ1-2; 9 bases align to TRBD1. V shed 6 bases, J shed 1 base, and the junction held 6 bases outside the gene matches. Germline V gives CDR1 LNHDA, CDR2 SQIVND (reference sequence). The CDR3 extends over 15 amino acids. The CDR3 DNA sequence: TGTGCCAGTAGAGGGACAGGGAAGGTTAACTATGGCTACACCTTC. Protein sequence: CASRGTGKVNYGYTF.

The chain employs TRBV7-3 and TRBJ2-1; the match to TRBD2 covers 9 bases. The trim removed 8 bases at V and 5 bases at J, leaving 7 bases unmatched. Germline CDR1 SGHTA, CDR2 FQGTGA. The CDR3 is made up of 14 amino acids. The CDR3 sequence: CASAGGGRNNEQFF. Here the CDR3 DNA reads TGTGCCAGCGCGGGGGGGGGCCGTAACAATGAGCAGTTCTTC.

The table lists this clonotype with a few counts. The chain uses TRBV7-9 and TRBJ1-6; D is unresolved. The CDR3 length is 15 residues. Germline V CDR1 and CDR2: SEHNR, FQNEAQ (reference sequence). Trimming cost V 5 bases and J 4 bases, with 12 bases left between them. The CDR3 DNA follows: TGTGCCAGCAGCCAGGCGGGGATGTATAATTCACCCCTCCACTTT. This sequence encodes CASSQAGMYNSPLHF.

The chain joins TRBV6-2 or TRBV6-3 to TRBJ1-1; no clear D. CDR3 length: 12 residues. Per germline, CDR1 MNHEY and CDR2 SVGEGT. V lost 6 bases, J lost 4 bases, and 9 bases lay in between. The CDR3 region is CASSPIGTEAFF. In DNA, the CDR3 is TGTGCCAGCAGCCCGATCGGCACTGAAGCTTTCTTT.

The table lists this clonotype with a count of one. CDR3 coding DNA: TGTGCCAGCAGTTACGCAAGGGGCCCCTACGAGCAGTACTTC. This translates into CASSYARGPYEQYF. The V gene is TRBV6-2 or TRBV6-3, the J gene TRBJ2-7, with D possibly matching TRBD1 (5 bases). The germline V and J ends were trimmed by 2 bases and 2 bases, with 10 bases remaining between them. The CDR3 covers 14 residues. CDR1 MNHEY and CDR2 SVGEGT come from the germline V gene.

The chain recombines TRBV5-1 with TRBJ2-5; the match to TRBD2 covers 7 bases. This CDR3 region has 15 residues. V dropped 6 bases and J dropped 4; count of bases not matched to a gene: 12. CDR1 is SGHRS, CDR2 YFSETQ, per germline. The DNA for the CDR3 is TGCGCCAGCACTAACGGTCCGGGGGGAGGAGAGACCCAGTACTTC. It codes for CASTNGPGGGETQYF. Complete variable domain (other parts from reference TRBV5-1 and TRBJ2-5): KAGVTQTPRYLIKTRGQQVTLSCSPISGHRSVSWYQQTPGQGLQFLFEYFSETQRNKGNFPGRFSGRQFSNSRSEMNVSTLELGDSALYLCASTNGPGGGETQYFGPGTRLLVL.